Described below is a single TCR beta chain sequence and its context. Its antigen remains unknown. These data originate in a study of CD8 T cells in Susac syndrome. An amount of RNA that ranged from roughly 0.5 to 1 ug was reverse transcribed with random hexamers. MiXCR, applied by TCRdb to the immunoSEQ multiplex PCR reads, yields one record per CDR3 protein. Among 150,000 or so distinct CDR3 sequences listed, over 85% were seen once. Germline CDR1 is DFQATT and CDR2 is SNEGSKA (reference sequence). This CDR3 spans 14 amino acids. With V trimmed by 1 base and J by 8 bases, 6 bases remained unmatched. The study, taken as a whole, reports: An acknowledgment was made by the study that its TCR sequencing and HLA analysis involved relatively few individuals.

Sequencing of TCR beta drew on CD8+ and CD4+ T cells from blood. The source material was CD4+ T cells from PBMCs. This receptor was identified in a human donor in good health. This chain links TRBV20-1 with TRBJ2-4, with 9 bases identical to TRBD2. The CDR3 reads CSARVASGVDIQYF. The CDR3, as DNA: TGCAGTGCTAGAGTAGCTAGCGGGGTTGACATTCAGTACTTC.